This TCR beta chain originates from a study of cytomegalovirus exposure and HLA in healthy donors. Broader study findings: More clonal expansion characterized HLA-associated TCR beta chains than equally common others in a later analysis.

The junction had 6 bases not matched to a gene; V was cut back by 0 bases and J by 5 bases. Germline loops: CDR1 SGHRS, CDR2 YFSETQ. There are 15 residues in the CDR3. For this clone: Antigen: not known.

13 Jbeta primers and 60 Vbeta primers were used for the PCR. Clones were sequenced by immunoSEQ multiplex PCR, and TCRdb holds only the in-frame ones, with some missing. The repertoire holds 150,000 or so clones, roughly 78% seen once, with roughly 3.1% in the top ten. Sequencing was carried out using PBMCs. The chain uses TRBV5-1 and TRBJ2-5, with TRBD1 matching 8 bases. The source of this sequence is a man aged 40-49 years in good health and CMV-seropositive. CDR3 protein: CASSLAQGAEETQYF. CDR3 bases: TGCGCCAGCAGCTTGGCCCAGGGGGCGGAGGAGACCCAGTACTTC. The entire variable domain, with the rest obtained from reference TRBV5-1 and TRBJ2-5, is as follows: KAGVTQTPRYLIKTRGQQVTLSCSPISGHRSVSWYQQTPGQGLQFLFEYFSETQRNKGNFPGRFSGRQFSNSRSEMNVSTLELGDSALYLCASSLAQGAEETQYFGPGTRLLVL.